These 2 T cell receptor beta chains share one sample of origin, sequenced in a study of PD-L1 blockade in urothelial cancer. This sample's time point: pretreatment peripheral blood. Generated by immunoSEQ multiplex PCR, the TCRdb table keeps only in-frame clones and is missing some. Of tens of thousands of clones detected, 75% to 85% appear once; the ten largest clones hold about 10%. Specimen: PBMCs, collected around atezolizumab (anti-PD-L1) treatment. The receptors derive from a man in his 70s with urothelial cancer.

The chain joins TRBV4-1 to TRBJ1-1; 8 bases agree with TRBD1. There are 16 residues in the CDR3. Losses at the gene ends were 0 bases for V and 3 bases for J; bases not matched to a gene: 6. CDR1 is MGHRA, CDR2 YSYEKL, per germline. The CDR3 sequence: CASSQDRGLVDTEAFF. The CDR3, as DNA: TGCGCCAGCAGCCAAGACAGGGGGCTGGTGGACACTGAAGCTTTCTTT.

The chain recombines TRBV28 with TRBJ2-7, with 11 bases aligning to TRBD2. V trimming: 6 bases; J trimming: 6 bases; junction bases outside the gene matches: 10. Germline V CDR1 and CDR2: MDHEN, SYDVKM. The length of the CDR3 is 15 residues. The DNA of the CDR3 is TGTGCCAGCAGGGGGTCTCTAGCGGGAGGTCGCGAGCAGTACTTC. Translating gives CASRGSLAGGREQYF.